Each of the 5 T cell receptor beta chains below was sequenced from the same sample in a study of blood T cell repertoires in COVID-19. Assay used: immunoSEQ multiplex PCR; TCRdb lists only in-frame clones, some missing. The sample holds roughly 200,000 clones, approximately 90% seen once. Source material: peripheral blood. These TCRs come from a woman in her thirties or forties who had recovered from COVID-19.

The chain is built from TRBV19 and TRBJ2-3, with 7 bases fitting TRBD1. This CDR3 comprises 13 residues. The junction had 9 bases not matched to a gene; V was cut back by 8 bases and J by 7 bases. CDR1 is LNHDA and CDR2 is SQIVND in the germline V gene (reference sequence). CDR3 amino acids: CASRYRGEYTQYF. The CDR3 DNA reads TGTGCCAGTCGATACAGGGGCGAATATACGCAGTATTTT.

This clone turned up a few times. This chain links TRBV7-8 with TRBJ2-7; D is perhaps TRBD1 (6 bases). From germline, CDR1 is SGHVS and CDR2 FQNEAQ. The ends were cut back, 5 bases at V and 3 bases at J, with 17 bases in the middle. The CDR3 totals 15 residues. CDR3 amino acids: CASSPLGGSIYEQYF. CDR3 DNA sequence: TGTGCCAGCAGCCCTTTAGGGGGTTCCATCTACGAGCAGTACTTC.

J is TRBJ2-1 and V is TRBV7-2; TRBD2 matches at 14 bases. CDR3 length equals 15 residues. Germline V CDR1 and CDR2: SGHTA, FQGNSA. The ends lost 10 bases at V and 2 bases at J; junction bases unmatched: 4. The CDR3 protein is CATGTSGSAYNEQFF. The CDR3, as DNA: TGTGCCACCGGGACTAGCGGGAGTGCCTACAATGAGCAGTTCTTC.

The rearrangement joins TRBV6-5 to TRBJ2-3; maybe TRBD1 (6 bases). This CDR3 region has 14 residues. In germline, CDR1 is MNHEY, CDR2 SVGAGI. V lost 4 bases and J lost 4, with 12 bases in between. The CDR3 here is CASSSGSGADTQYF. The CDR3 DNA is TGTGCCAGCAGTTCGGGGTCAGGGGCAGATACGCAGTATTTT.

The chain uses TRBV15 and TRBJ2-7; possibly TRBD2 for D (6 bases). V shed 5 bases and J shed 2 bases, with 16 bases lying between them. This CDR3 has 15 residues. Germline V gene lookup returns CDR1 LNHNV and CDR2 YYDKDF (reference sequence). CDR3 protein: CATSEDGRGTYEQYF. DNA of the CDR3: TGTGCCACCAGCGAAGATGGTCGGGGGACCTACGAGCAGTACTTC.